This is a list of T cell receptor beta chains from one sample in a study of cytomegalovirus exposure and HLA in healthy donors. Repertoires were generated with immunoSEQ multiplex PCR, while TCRdb's copy carries only in-frame clones and drops some. The sample contains 110,000 or so clones, approximately 74% of which appear only once. The specimen was PBMCs. The receptors here all came from a woman in her thirties or forties in good health and CMV-seropositive. The CDR3 runs from the conserved cysteine through the conserved F or W. A D gene is named only where the DNA matches it firmly. Clone size is not always given. Where it is, it says once, few, many or a class for expanded clones.

CDR3 protein	CDR3 DNA	V gene	J gene	D gene	clone size
CASSLGTVISTNEKLFF	TGTGCCAGCAGCTTGGGGACAGTGATTTCAACTAATGAAAAACTGTTTTTT	TRBV5-5	TRBJ1-4	-	-
CASSIDPHSSYNEQFF	TGTGCCAGTAGTATAGACCCCCATAGCTCCTACAATGAGCAGTTCTTC	TRBV19	TRBJ2-1	-	-
CASIFTGAGNTIYF	TGTGCCAGTATTTTTACGGGAGCTGGAAACACCATATATTTT	TRBV19	TRBJ1-3	-	-
CASSLTGSVTEAFF	TGTGCCAGCAGCCTGACAGGGTCGGTCACTGAAGCTTTCTTT	TRBV11-3	TRBJ1-1	TRBD1	few
CASSLKPYEQYF	TGTGCCAGCAGCTTAAAGCCCTACGAGCAGTACTTC	TRBV11-2	TRBJ2-7	-	-
CASSIVTGGTEAFF	TGTGCCAGTAGTATAGTCACAGGGGGTACTGAAGCTTTCTTT	TRBV19	TRBJ1-1	TRBD1	-
CASSSPGQGTEAFF	TGTGCCAGCAGCTCTCCGGGACAGGGCACTGAAGCTTTCTTT	TRBV7-8	TRBJ1-1	TRBD1	-
CATSPSSGGNYEQYF	TGTGCCACCTCTCCATCTAGCGGGGGTAATTACGAGCAGTACTTC	TRBV7-2	TRBJ2-7	TRBD2	-
CASMGGGSSYEQYF	TGTGCCAGCATGGGAGGGGGGAGCTCCTACGAGCAGTACTTC	TRBV28	TRBJ2-7	-	-
CASSLDPRNSPLHF	TGTGCCAGCAGCTTAGATCCCCGGAATTCACCCCTCCACTTT	TRBV7-9	TRBJ1-6	-	few
CASSEAGGEQYF	TGTGCCAGCAGTGAAGCCGGCGGCGAGCAGTACTTC	TRBV2	TRBJ2-7	-	once
CASSEQGWDGYTF	TGTGCCAGCTCAGAACAGGGTTGGGATGGCTACACCTTC	TRBV18	TRBJ1-2	-	-
CASSKRLASTDTQYF	TGTGCCAGCAGCAAAAGACTGGCAAGCACAGATACGCAGTATTTT	TRBV5-6	TRBJ2-3	-	-
CASRQVGSSYEQYF	TGTGCCAGCAGACAGGTGGGCAGCTCCTACGAGCAGTACTTC	TRBV5-5	TRBJ2-7	-	-
CASSEERYSGYEQYF	TGTGCCAGCAGCGAGGAGCGCTACTCCGGGTACGAGCAGTACTTC	TRBV11-2	TRBJ2-7	-	-
CASSLSINTEAFF	TGTGCCAGCAGCTTGAGCATTAACACTGAAGCTTTCTTT	TRBV7-6	TRBJ1-1	-	-
CASRQTANYGYTF	TGTGCCAGCAGGCAGACAGCGAACTATGGCTACACCTTC	TRBV2	TRBJ1-2	-	-
CAWKRQGSYNEQFF	TGTGCCTGGAAACGCCAGGGATCCTACAATGAGCAGTTCTTC	TRBV30	TRBJ2-1	-	-
CASSSPRDRGKDYGYTF	TGTGCCAGCAGCTCACCACGGGACAGGGGGAAGGACTATGGCTACACCTTC	TRBV7-9	TRBJ1-2	TRBD1	once
CATSRVRATNEKLFF	TGTGCCACCAGCAGAGTTAGAGCAACTAATGAAAAACTGTTTTTT	TRBV15	TRBJ1-4	-	-
CATRMQDSWANVLTF	TGTGCCACCAGGATGCAGGACAGCTGGGCCAACGTCCTGACTTTC	TRBV6-5	TRBJ2-6	-	once
CASSEAGRGYNEQFF	TGTGCCAGCAGTGAAGCTGGCAGGGGGTACAATGAGCAGTTCTTC	TRBV6-1	TRBJ2-1	TRBD1	-
CASGQNVETQYF	TGTGCCAGTGGGCAGAATGTAGAGACCCAGTACTTC	TRBV19	TRBJ2-5	-	-
CASSYPGQGQETQYF	TGTGCCAGCAGTTACCCGGGACAGGGACAAGAGACCCAGTACTTC	TRBV6-5	TRBJ2-5	TRBD1	few
CASRRLAGGGDTQYF	TGTGCCAGCAGACGACTAGCGGGGGGTGGAGATACGCAGTATTTT	TRBV2	TRBJ2-3	TRBD2	-
CASSSGTVNNQPQHF	TGTGCCAGCTCGTCCGGGACAGTTAACAATCAGCCCCAGCATTTT	TRBV18	TRBJ1-5	TRBD1	-
CASTRTPGAEAFF	TGTGCCAGCACCCGGACCCCGGGAGCTGAAGCTTTCTTT	TRBV14	TRBJ1-1	-	-
CASSIDRRMVTGEGELFF	TGTGCCAGTAGTATAGATCGGAGAATGGTGACAGGGGAAGGGGAGCTGTTTTTT	TRBV19	TRBJ2-2	TRBD1	-
CASSSVMDSTGELFF	TGCGCCAGCAGCTCCGTTATGGACAGCACCGGGGAGCTGTTTTTT	TRBV5-1	TRBJ2-2	-	-
CASSVSGGSPSTDTQYF	TGTGCCAGCAGCGTTAGCGGGGGCTCCCCTTCCACAGATACGCAGTATTTT	TRBV9	TRBJ2-3	TRBD2	-
CASRQGTLAKNIQYF	TGCGCCAGCCGACAGGGGACTCTAGCCAAAAACATTCAGTACTTC	TRBV23-1	TRBJ2-4	TRBD1	-
CASSPTPHYDPSGNQPQHF	TGTGCCAGCTCACCAACCCCCCATTATGACCCTAGCGGTAATCAGCCCCAGCATTTT	TRBV18	TRBJ1-5	-	few